These 3 T cell receptor beta chains share one sample of origin, sequenced in a study of cytomegalovirus exposure and HLA in healthy donors. Researchers ran the PCR with 60 Vbeta and 13 Jbeta primers. The protocol was immunoSEQ multiplex PCR, while the TCRdb copy is restricted to in-frame clones and leaves out a portion. The sample contains roughly 150,000 clones, approximately 81% of which appear only once. Sequenced sample: PBMCs. The receptors here all came from a man aged 25 to 40 in good health and CMV-seropositive.

The chain is built from TRBV27 and TRBJ1-5; a possible D gene is TRBD1 (5 bases). Germline CDR1 reads MNHEY; CDR2 reads SMNVEV (reference sequence). The CDR3 runs to 13 residues. The germline V and J ends were trimmed by 5 bases and 3 bases, with 8 bases remaining between them. The CDR3 here is CASSPQANQPQHF. Here the CDR3 DNA reads TGTGCCAGCAGTCCACAGGCCAATCAGCCCCAGCATTTT.

The gene calls are TRBV7-9 and TRBJ2-1; 8 bases map to TRBD1. The CDR3 covers 15 residues. Unmatched junction bases numbered 3, after V lost 1 base and J lost 4 bases. Looked up from germline, CDR1 is SEHNR and CDR2 is FQNEAQ (reference sequence). The DNA of the CDR3 is TGTGCCAGCAGCTTAGACAGGGGGTTGTACAATGAGCAGTTCTTC. It encodes CASSLDRGLYNEQFF.

The CDR3 is CASSSGQGGWVEAFF. DNA for the CDR3: TGCGCCAGCAGCTCGGGACAGGGAGGGTGGGTGGAAGCTTTCTTT. The gene calls are TRBV5-1 and TRBJ1-1; TRBD1 aligns across 9 bases. This CDR3 comprises 15 residues. CDR1 SGHRS and CDR2 YFSETQ come from the germline V gene. V shed 3 bases, J shed 8 bases, and the junction held 11 bases outside the gene matches.